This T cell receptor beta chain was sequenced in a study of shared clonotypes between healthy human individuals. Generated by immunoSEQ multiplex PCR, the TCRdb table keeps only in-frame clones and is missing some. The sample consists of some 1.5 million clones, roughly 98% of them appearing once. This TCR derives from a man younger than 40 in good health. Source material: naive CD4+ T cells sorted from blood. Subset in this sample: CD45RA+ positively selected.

Written as DNA, the CDR3 is TGTGCTAGTGTCCTGACAGGGAACAATGAGCAGTTCTTC. It yields the protein CASVLTGNNEQFF. This sequence joins TRBV12-5 and TRBJ2-1, with TRBD1 matching over 7 bases. Losses at the gene ends were 7 bases for V and 5 bases for J; bases not matched to a gene: 5. The V gene's germline CDR1 is LGHNT and CDR2 FRNRAP. The CDR3 has 13 amino acids.